The 24 T cell receptor beta chains below were found in one sample sequenced in a study of identical twins (dated by TCRdb to about 2016). Libraries were constructed by 5' RACE. This sample was sequenced with an Illumina HiSeq 2000. In-frame beta chains were kept once TCRdb had trimmed the public reads at Q25 with fastp and called clones with MiXCR. Entries are consolidated by CDR3 protein sequence, retaining the most common genes and DNA. The sample yields hundreds of thousands of distinct CDR3 sequences; around 20% were counted once. The top ten constitute around 4.5% of the sample. Another study also made use of these data, one on T cells expressing NK-cell markers.

The specimen was PBMCs. All receptors derive from a woman between 18 and 29 years old in good health.

In this sample, this clonotype turned up a few times. The J gene is TRBJ2-1, the V gene TRBV29-1, with 9 bases lining up with TRBD2. The V segment lost 7 bases and the J segment 14 bases; nucleotides outside the gene matches: 18. This CDR3 region has 14 residues. CDR1 is SQVTM, CDR2 ANQGSEA, per germline. CDR3 sequence reads: CSAEGGGAGTPKFF. The CDR3 region has the DNA TGCAGCGCCGAAGGCGGGGGGGCAGGGACCCCCAAGTTCTTC.

The chain is built from TRBV6-2 or TRBV6-3 and TRBJ2-7; TRBD1 agrees at 9 bases. The V gene's germline CDR1 is MNHEY and CDR2 SVGEGT. Trimming took 8 bases from V and 6 from J; bases not matched to a gene: 11. The CDR3 is 14 amino acids. The DNA of the CDR3 is TGTGCCAGCCTCGGTGGGACAGGGTACGTCGAGCAGTACTTC. It specifies CASLGGTGYVEQYF.

V and J are TRBV10-2 and TRBJ2-3; 8 bases align to TRBD2. V dropped 6 bases and J dropped 6; count of bases not matched to a gene: 5. Germline loops: CDR1 WSHSY, CDR2 SAAADI. The CDR3 runs to 13 residues. CDR3 in DNA: TGCGCCAGCAGGGGACTAGTCTCTGATACGCAGTATTTT. Amino acid sequence: CASRGLVSDTQYF.

The rearrangement joins TRBV12-3 or TRBV12-4 to TRBJ1-5; D is ambiguous. The CDR3 length is 14 residues. V lost 2 bases to trimming and J lost 1 base, with 6 bases between them. The CDR3: CASSLLSSNQPQHF. CDR3 nucleotide sequence: TGTGCCAGCAGTTTACTCTCGAGCAATCAGCCCCAGCATTTT.

The chain links TRBV11-2 to TRBJ2-4, with D perhaps matching TRBD1 or TRBD2 (5 bases each). Germline loops: CDR1 SGHAT, CDR2 FQNNGV. CDR3 size: 17 residues. V lost 2 bases and J 7 bases, leaving 21 bases between the germline ends. The CDR3 DNA reads as TGTGCCAGCAGCTTAATTCTGGGAGTGGGGGTCGGGAACATTCAGTACTTC. This sequence encodes CASSLILGVGVGNIQYF.

This clonotype has only a few counts. In DNA form, the CDR3 reads TGTGCCAGCAGCCAAGGGCGTATGGGCAGGGGGCGCAATGAGCAGTTCTTC. This codes for CASSQGRMGRGRNEQFF. V gene TRBV4-2 combines with J gene TRBJ2-1; 8 bases are shared with TRBD1. The CDR3 has 17 amino acids. Germline V CDR1 and CDR2: LGHNA, YNFKEQ. V gave up 1 base and J gave up 6 bases; unmatched junction bases: 11.

This clonotype appeared many times. The V and J genes are TRBV6-5 and TRBJ2-7, with 9 bases matching TRBD1. The CDR3 extends over 16 amino acids. The V and J ends lost 0 bases and 5 bases, in that order; junction bases with no gene match: 8. From germline, CDR1 is MNHEY and CDR2 SVGAGI. CDR3 protein: CASSYSAGQGNNEQYF. Here the CDR3 DNA reads TGTGCCAGCAGTTACTCGGCGGGACAGGGAAATAACGAGCAGTACTTC.

The V gene is TRBV6-5, the J gene TRBJ1-6, with a tentative D call TRBD1 (6 bases). Germline assignment: CDR1 MNHEY and CDR2 SVGAGI. V was shortened by 1 base and J by 0 bases, with 10 bases between the two germline ends. CDR3 length: 17 residues. The DNA of the CDR3 is TGTGCCAGCAGTTACTACAGGGCCAGCTCCTATAATTCACCCCTCCACTTT. It codes for CASSYYRASSYNSPLHF.

Comments on this clonotype: At one end, the junction sequence differs from germline, possibly due to a read error. In DNA, the CDR3 is TGCCTAGCGGGAGGGAGTAAAGAGCAGTACTTC. Its protein is CLAGGSKEQYF. This chain uses TRBV7-9 with TRBJ2-7, with 12 bases fitting TRBD2. Germline values: CDR1 SEHNR, CDR2 FQNEAQ (reference sequence). There are 11 residues in the CDR3.

This rearrangement joins TRBV3-1 to TRBJ2-3; D gene unclear. Germline V gives CDR1 LGHDT, CDR2 YNNKEL (reference sequence). The ends were cut back, 0 bases at V and 4 bases at J, with 17 bases in the middle. This CDR3 spans 17 amino acids. Written as DNA, the CDR3 is TGTGCCAGCAGCCAAGATGGCCAAGGATGGTTCCCAGATACGCAGTATTTT. Protein sequence: CASSQDGQGWFPDTQYF.

This clonotype came up many times. The chain carries TRBV5-1 and TRBJ1-1; maybe TRBD1 (5 bases). The CDR3 length is 15 residues. In germline, CDR1 is SGHRS, CDR2 YFSETQ. V was shortened by 1 base and J by 0 bases, with 10 bases between the two germline ends. CDR3 amino acids: CASSLILGLNTEAFF. The CDR3 DNA follows: TGCGCCAGCAGCTTGATACTGGGACTGAACACTGAAGCTTTCTTT.

J is TRBJ2-1 and V is TRBV4-2; TRBD2 aligns across 12 bases. Germline values: CDR1 LGHNA, CDR2 YNFKEQ. Trimming cost V 4 bases and J 2 bases; bases outside gene matches: 9. This CDR3 spans 18 amino acids. The CDR3 protein is CASSPHPTSGGPYNEQFF. CDR3 DNA: TGTGCCAGCAGCCCGCACCCGACTAGCGGGGGCCCCTACAATGAGCAGTTCTTC.

The rearrangement uses TRBV7-9 and TRBJ2-3; 7 bases are shared with TRBD1. From germline, CDR1 is SEHNR and CDR2 FQNEAQ (reference sequence). This CDR3 is 15 amino acids long. The V gene end was trimmed by 5 bases and the J gene end by 1 base; junction bases not matched to a gene: 6. The CDR3 DNA follows: TGTGCCAGCAGCCCCAGGGGGAGAGGCACAGATACGCAGTATTTT. It is translated as CASSPRGRGTDTQYF.

The V call is TRBV7-9, the J call TRBJ2-1; D is unclear. The length of the CDR3 is 12 residues. With 5 bases removed from V and 8 bases from J, the gap between germline ends came to 10 bases. Germline values: CDR1 SEHNR, CDR2 FQNEAQ (reference sequence). As DNA, the CDR3 is TGTGCCAGCAGCCCCCGGCCCCATGAGCAGTTCTTC. Its translation is CASSPRPHEQFF.

Of note for this clonotype: The germline gene is not matched at one end of the junction; a read error may be the cause. The chain combines TRBV7-9 with TRBJ2-3; 10 nucleotides line up with TRBD2. The CDR3 loop spans 14 amino acids. The germline gives CDR1 SEHNR, CDR2 FQNEAQ (reference sequence). Here the CDR3 reads CASNLAGGPDTQYF. Written as DNA, the CDR3 is TGTGCCAGCAACTTAGCGGGGGGTCCGGATACGCAGTATTTT.

The chain carries TRBV24-1 and TRBJ2-1; D might be TRBD2 (5 bases). Deletions cut 2 bases from V and 0 bases from J, with 10 bases between. The germline V gene encodes CDR1 KGHDR and CDR2 SFDVKD. The length of the CDR3 is 16 residues. CDR3 sequence: CATSDSSGASYNEQFF. In DNA, the CDR3 is TGTGCCACCAGTGATTCGAGCGGAGCCTCCTACAATGAGCAGTTCTTC.

CDR3 nucleotide sequence: TGCGCCAGCAGCCAACGGACAGGGGCCCCCTACGAGCAGTACTTC. Translating gives CASSQRTGAPYEQYF. This sequence joins TRBV4-1 and TRBJ2-7; 9 bases fit TRBD1. Germline V gene lookup returns CDR1 MGHRA and CDR2 YSYEKL. The CDR3 consists of 15 residues. Unmatched junction bases numbered 4, after V lost 2 bases and J lost 2 bases.

The table lists this clonotype with a few counts. CDR3: CASSSRERNSYEQYF. CDR3 coding DNA: TGTGCCAGCAGTTCACGAGAAAGGAACAGCTACGAGCAGTACTTC. The rearrangement uses TRBV12-3 or TRBV12-4 and TRBJ2-7; D is uncertain. The CDR3 runs 15 residues. The V end was cut by 4 bases, the J end by 3 bases, with 16 bases between.

This clonotype was seen only a few times. For the CDR3, the DNA is TGTGCCATCACCGAGGGGGGGAATATCGCTCGCGAGCAGTTCTTC. Protein product: CAITEGGNIAREQFF. The chain uses TRBV10-3 and TRBJ2-1; tentatively, D is TRBD2 (7 bases). Trimming stripped 7 bases from V and 10 bases from J, with 23 bases between. Germline CDR1 ENHRY, CDR2 SYGVKD. CDR3 length equals 15 residues.

The chain employs TRBV7-9 and TRBJ2-2, with 12 bases lining up with TRBD2. V lost 6 bases to trimming and J lost 5 bases; unmatched junction nucleotides: 7. The CDR3 runs 16 residues. Per the germline V gene, CDR1 is SEHNR and CDR2 is FQNEAQ (reference sequence). DNA for the CDR3: TGTGCCAGCAGACTCGGGACTAGCGGGCGGACCGGGGAGCTGTTTTTT. Translation gives CASRLGTSGRTGELFF.

This sequence joins TRBV20-1 and TRBJ2-7, with TRBD2 matching over 12 bases. Germline V lookup: CDR1 DFQATT, CDR2 SNEGSKA (reference sequence). The CDR3 covers 14 residues. V gave up 5 bases and J gave up 3 bases; unmatched junction bases: 5. The CDR3 region has the DNA TGCAGTGCTTTAGCGACTAGCGGGGGCTACGAGCAGTACTTC. The encoded protein is CSALATSGGYEQYF.

This clonotype was seen a handful of times. V is TRBV20-1 and J is TRBJ2-3, with D possibly matching TRBD2 (5 bases). There are 16 residues in the CDR3. V was clipped by 1 base and J by 0 bases, with 14 bases between them. Germline V gene sequence: CDR1 DFQATT, CDR2 SNEGSKA (reference sequence). The CDR3 is CSARGGRTLSTDTQYF. As DNA, the CDR3 is TGCAGTGCTAGAGGGGGAAGGACTTTAAGCACAGATACGCAGTATTTT.

The rearrangement uses TRBV12-3 or TRBV12-4 and TRBJ2-7; TRBD2 aligns across 10 bases. V gave up 3 bases and J gave up 4 bases; unmatched junction bases: 6. This CDR3 has 15 amino acids. CDR3 coding DNA: TGTGCCAGCAGTTTTCGTCAGCGGGAGGGGTACGAGCAGTACTTC. Translating gives CASSFRQREGYEQYF.

This clonotype was detected a few times. This chain uses TRBV7-2 with TRBJ2-5; D remains ambiguous. The CDR3 contains 11 residues. V was clipped by 7 bases and J by 5 bases, with 8 bases between them. CDR1 is SGHTA, CDR2 FQGNSA, per germline. CDR3 bases: TGTGCCAGCACCAGCGCGGAGACCCAGTACTTC. Amino acids: CASTSAETQYF.